This T cell receptor (beta chain) emerged from a study of OX40 agonist ivuxolimab in advanced cancers. The wider study: The drug used for patients, ivuxolimab, was an agonistic anti-OX40 (CD134) antibody.

Produced via immunoSEQ multiplex PCR; TCRdb's table is partial and in-frame only. The sample gives about 110,000 clones, about nine tenths of which show up once; about 0.3% is in the top ten. CDR3 length: 12 residues. V dropped 4 bases and J dropped 3 bases, with 9 bases sitting between them. The germline V gene encodes CDR1 SQVTM and CDR2 ANQGSEA. The receptor's source is an adult with an advanced solid tumor such as melanoma, head and neck, liver or kidney cancer. The chain uses TRBV29-1 and TRBJ1-1; a weak D match, TRBD1 (5 bases). Sequences were derived from CD4+ or CD8+ T cells sorted from blood, sampled in a trial of the OX40 agonist ivuxolimab. The CDR3 here is CSVGEGDTEAFF. The CDR3 nucleotides read TGCAGCGTTGGGGAAGGGGACACTGAAGCTTTCTTT.